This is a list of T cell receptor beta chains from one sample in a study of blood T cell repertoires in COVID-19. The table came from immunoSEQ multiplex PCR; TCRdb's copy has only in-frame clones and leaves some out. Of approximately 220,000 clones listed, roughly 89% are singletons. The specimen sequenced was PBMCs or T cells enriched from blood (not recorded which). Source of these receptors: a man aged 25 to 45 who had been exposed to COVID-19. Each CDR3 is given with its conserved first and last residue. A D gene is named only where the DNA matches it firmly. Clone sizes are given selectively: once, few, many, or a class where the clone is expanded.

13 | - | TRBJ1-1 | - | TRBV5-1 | CASSLLFNTEAFF | TGCGCCAGCAGCTTGCTATTTAACACTGAAGCTTTCTTT
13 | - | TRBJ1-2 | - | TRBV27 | CASGQGSSYGYTF | TGTGCCAGCGGTCAGGGGAGTAGCTATGGCTACACCTTC
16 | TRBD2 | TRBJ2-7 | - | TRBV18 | CASSPVGPGGPGEQYF | TGTGCCAGCTCACCGGTGGGTCCGGGGGGGCCTGGCGAGCAGTACTTC
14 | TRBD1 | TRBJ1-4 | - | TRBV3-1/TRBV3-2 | CASSLRTGREKLFF | TGTGCCAGCAGCCTTCGGACAGGGCGGGAAAAACTGTTTTTT
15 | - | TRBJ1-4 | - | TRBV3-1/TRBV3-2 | CASSQDGAGNEKLFF | TGTGCCAGCAGCCAAGATGGAGCAGGGAATGAAAAACTGTTTTTT
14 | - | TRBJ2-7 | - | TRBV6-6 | CASSYSQGIYEQYF | TGTGCCAGCAGTTACTCGCAGGGAATTTACGAGCAGTACTTC
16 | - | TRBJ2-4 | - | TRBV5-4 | CASSLAEDRAKNIQYF | TGTGCCAGCAGCTTGGCCGAGGACAGAGCCAAAAACATTCAGTACTTC
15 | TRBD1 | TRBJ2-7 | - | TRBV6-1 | CASSEAGTGALEQYF | TGTGCCAGCAGTGAAGCCGGGACAGGGGCCCTCGAGCAGTACTTC
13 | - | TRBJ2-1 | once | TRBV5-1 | CASSNREPNEQFF | TGCGCCAGCAGCAACCGGGAGCCAAATGAGCAGTTCTTC
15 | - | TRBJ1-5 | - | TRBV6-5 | CASSRDTHPNQPQHF | TGTGCCAGCAGCCGGGACACCCACCCCAATCAGCCCCAGCATTTT
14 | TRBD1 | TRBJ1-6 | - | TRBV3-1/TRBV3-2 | CASRQTGVKSPLHF | TGTGCCAGCAGACAAACAGGGGTAAAATCACCCCTCCACTTT
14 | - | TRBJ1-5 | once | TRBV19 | CASSIQARGQPQHF | TGTGCCAGTAGTATACAGGCGCGGGGCCAGCCCCAGCATTTT
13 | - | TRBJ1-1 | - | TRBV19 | CASSGNRAPEAFF | TGTGCCAGTAGTGGTAACAGGGCCCCTGAAGCTTTCTTT
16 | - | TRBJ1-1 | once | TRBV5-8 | CASSPLGATVGTEAFF | TGTGCCAGCAGCCCCCTAGGGGCCACAGTGGGCACTGAAGCTTTCTTT
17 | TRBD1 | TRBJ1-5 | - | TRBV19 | CASSVNTGGGGHQPQHF | TGTGCCAGTAGTGTCAATACAGGGGGCGGTGGGCATCAGCCCCAGCATTTT
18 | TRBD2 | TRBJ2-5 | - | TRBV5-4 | CASSFRLAGGLKQETQYF | TGTGCCAGCAGCTTCCGACTAGCGGGGGGGCTAAAACAAGAGACCCAGTACTTC
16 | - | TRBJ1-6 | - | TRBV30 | CAWSEPPGRKNSPLHF | TGTGCCTGGAGCGAACCTCCCGGGAGGAAGAATTCACCCCTCCACTTT
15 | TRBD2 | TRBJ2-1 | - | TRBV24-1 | CATSDTGLGAREQFF | TGTGCCACCAGTGATACGGGACTAGGGGCCCGGGAGCAGTTCTTC
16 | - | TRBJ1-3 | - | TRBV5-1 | CASSYALEGFGNTIYF | TGCGCCAGCAGTTACGCTCTCGAGGGCTTCGGAAACACCATATATTTT
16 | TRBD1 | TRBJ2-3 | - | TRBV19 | CASSSDRGLTTDTQYF | TGTGCCAGTAGTTCCGACAGGGGGCTTACCACAGATACGCAGTATTTT
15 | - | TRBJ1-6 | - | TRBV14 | CASSQDPGGVSPLHF | TGTGCCAGCAGCCAAGATCCGGGGGGGGTCTCACCCCTCCACTTT
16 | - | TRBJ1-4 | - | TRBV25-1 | CASSESRTAINEKLFF | TGTGCCAGCAGTGAATCCCGGACAGCCATAAATGAAAAACTGTTTTTT
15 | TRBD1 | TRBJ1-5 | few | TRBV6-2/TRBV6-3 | CASSSRTGLIQPQHF | TGTGCCAGCAGTTCAAGGACAGGGTTAATACAGCCCCAGCATTTT
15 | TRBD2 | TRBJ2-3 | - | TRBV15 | CATSGWGGSSDTQYF | TGTGCCACCAGCGGCTGGGGGGGGAGCTCAGATACGCAGTATTTT
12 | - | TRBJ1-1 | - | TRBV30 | CAWSFGNTEAFF | TGTGCCTGGTCTTTCGGTAACACTGAAGCTTTCTTT
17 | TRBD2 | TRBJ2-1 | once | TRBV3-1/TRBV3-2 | CASSLTSGGGSYNEQFF | TGTGCCAGCAGCCTGACTAGCGGGGGGGGCTCCTACAATGAGCAGTTCTTC
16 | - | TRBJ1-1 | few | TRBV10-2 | CASSLYRGSMNTEAFF | TGCGCCAGCAGTCTATATCGGGGTTCTATGAACACTGAAGCTTTCTTT
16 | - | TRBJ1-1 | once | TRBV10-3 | CAISESTGGGYTEAFF | TGTGCCATCAGTGAGTCGACGGGTGGAGGGTACACTGAAGCTTTCTTT
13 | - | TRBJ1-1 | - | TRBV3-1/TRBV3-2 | CASSQEGNREAFF | TGTGCCAGCAGCCAGGAGGGGAACAGGGAAGCTTTCTTT
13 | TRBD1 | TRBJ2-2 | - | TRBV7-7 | CACRQGYTGELFF | TGTGCCTGCCGACAGGGTTACACCGGGGAGCTGTTTTTT
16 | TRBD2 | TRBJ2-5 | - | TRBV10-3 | CAIPCERGWRGETQYF | TGTGCCATCCCCTGTGAGCGGGGGTGGCGTGGGGAGACCCAGTACTTC
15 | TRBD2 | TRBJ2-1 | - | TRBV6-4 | CASSPGGMTYNEQFF | TGTGCCAGCAGTCCGGGGGGGATGACCTACAATGAGCAGTTCTTC
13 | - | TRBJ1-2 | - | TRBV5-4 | CASSLNRLDGYTF | TGTGCCAGCAGCTTGAACAGACTAGATGGCTACACCTTC
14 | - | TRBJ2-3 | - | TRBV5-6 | CASSSDFSTDTQYF | TGTGCCAGCAGCTCAGATTTTAGCACAGATACGCAGTATTTT
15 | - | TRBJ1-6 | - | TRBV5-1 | CASSLDGVPNSPLHF | TGCGCCAGCAGCTTGGACGGGGTGCCCAATTCACCCCTCCACTTT
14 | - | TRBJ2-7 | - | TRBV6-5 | CASSTPGLSYEQYF | TGTGCCAGCAGTACGCCGGGACTCTCCTACGAGCAGTACTTC
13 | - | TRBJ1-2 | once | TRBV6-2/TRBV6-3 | CASSDRGKVGYTF | TGTGCCAGCAGCGACCGGGGAAAGGTGGGCTACACCTTC
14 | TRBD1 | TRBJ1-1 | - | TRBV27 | CASSYRGQGTEAFF | TGTGCCAGCAGTTACAGGGGGCAGGGAACTGAAGCTTTCTTT
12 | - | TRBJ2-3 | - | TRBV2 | CASRTDADTQYF | TGTGCCAGCAGGACAGATGCAGATACGCAGTATTTT
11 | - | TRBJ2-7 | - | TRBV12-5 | CASGPGGHQYF | TGTGCTAGTGGTCCCGGAGGTCACCAGTACTTC
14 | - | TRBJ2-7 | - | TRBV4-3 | CASSQGRSADEQYF | TGCGCCAGCAGCCAAGGCAGAAGTGCTGACGAGCAGTACTTC
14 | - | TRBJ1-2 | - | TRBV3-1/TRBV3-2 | CASSQGPRAPGYTF | TGTGCCAGCAGCCAAGGGCCCAGGGCTCCTGGCTACACCTTC